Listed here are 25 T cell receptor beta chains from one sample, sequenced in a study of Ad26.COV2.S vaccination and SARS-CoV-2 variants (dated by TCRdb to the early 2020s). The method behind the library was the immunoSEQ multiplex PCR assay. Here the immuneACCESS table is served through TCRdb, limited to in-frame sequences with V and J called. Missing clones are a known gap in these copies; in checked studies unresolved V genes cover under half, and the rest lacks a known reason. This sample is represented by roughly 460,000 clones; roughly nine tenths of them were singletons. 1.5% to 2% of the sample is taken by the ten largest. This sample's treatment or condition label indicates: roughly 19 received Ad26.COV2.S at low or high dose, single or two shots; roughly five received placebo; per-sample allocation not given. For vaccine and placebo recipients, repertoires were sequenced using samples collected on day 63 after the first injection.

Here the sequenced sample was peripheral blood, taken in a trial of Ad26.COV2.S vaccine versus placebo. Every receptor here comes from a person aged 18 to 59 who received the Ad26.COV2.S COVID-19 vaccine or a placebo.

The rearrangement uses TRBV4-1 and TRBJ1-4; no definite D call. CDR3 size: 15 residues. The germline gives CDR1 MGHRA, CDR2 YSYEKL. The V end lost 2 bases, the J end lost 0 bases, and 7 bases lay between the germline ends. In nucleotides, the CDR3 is TGCGCCAGCAGCCAAAGACGGGCAACTAATGAAAAACTGTTTTTT. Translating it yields CASSQRRATNEKLFF.

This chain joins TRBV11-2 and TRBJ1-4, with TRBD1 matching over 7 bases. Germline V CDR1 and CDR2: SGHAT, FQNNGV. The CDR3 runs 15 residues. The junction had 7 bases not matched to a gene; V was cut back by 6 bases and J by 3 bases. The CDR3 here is CASRERGQANEKLFF. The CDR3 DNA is TGTGCCAGCAGGGAAAGGGGGCAGGCTAATGAAAAACTGTTTTTT.

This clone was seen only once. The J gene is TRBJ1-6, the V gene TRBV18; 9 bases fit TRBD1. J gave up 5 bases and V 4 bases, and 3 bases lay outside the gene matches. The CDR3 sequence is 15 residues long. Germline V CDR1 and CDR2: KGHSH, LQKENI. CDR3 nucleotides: TGTGCCAGCTCACAGCGGACAGGGGATAATTCACCCCTCCACTTT. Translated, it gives CASSQRTGDNSPLHF.

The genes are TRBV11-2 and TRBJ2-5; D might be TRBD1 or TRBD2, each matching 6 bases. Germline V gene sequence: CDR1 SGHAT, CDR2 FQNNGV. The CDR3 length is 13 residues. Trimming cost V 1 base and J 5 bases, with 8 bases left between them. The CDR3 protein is CASSLVGGETQYF. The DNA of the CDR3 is TGTGCCAGCAGCTTAGTAGGGGGGGAGACCCAGTACTTC.

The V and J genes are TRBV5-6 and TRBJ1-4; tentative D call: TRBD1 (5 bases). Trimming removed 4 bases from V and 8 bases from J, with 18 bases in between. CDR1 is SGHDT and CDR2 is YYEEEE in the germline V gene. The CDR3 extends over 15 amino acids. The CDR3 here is CASSGFFGAEEKLFF. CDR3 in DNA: TGTGCCAGCAGCGGGTTCTTCGGGGCAGAAGAAAAACTGTTTTTT.

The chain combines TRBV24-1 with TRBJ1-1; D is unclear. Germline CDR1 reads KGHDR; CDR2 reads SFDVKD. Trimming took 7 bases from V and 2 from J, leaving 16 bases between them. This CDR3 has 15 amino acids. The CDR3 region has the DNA TGTGCCACCAGCGAGACAATGGGGATTAACACTGAAGCTTTCTTT. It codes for CATSETMGINTEAFF.

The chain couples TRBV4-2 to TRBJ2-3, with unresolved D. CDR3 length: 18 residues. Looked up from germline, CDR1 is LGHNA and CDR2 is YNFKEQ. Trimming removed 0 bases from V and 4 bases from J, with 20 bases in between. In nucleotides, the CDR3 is TGTGCCAGCAGCCAAGATCTTTTACGACTTGCCTCCTCAGATACGCAGTATTTT. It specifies CASSQDLLRLASSDTQYF.

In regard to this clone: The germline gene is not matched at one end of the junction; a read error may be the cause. CDR3 nucleotide sequence: TGTGGCTGGAGGGACGGGAGGGATCAAGAGACCCAGTACTTC. Encoded protein: CGWRDGRDQETQYF. V is TRBV30 and J is TRBJ2-5, with TRBD2 matching over 8 bases. CDR3 length: 14 amino acids. The V gene's germline CDR1 is GTSNPN and CDR2 SVGIG (reference sequence).

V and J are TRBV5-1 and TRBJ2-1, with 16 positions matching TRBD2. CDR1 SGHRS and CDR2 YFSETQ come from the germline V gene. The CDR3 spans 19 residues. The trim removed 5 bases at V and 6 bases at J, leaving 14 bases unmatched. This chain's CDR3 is CASSYLGTSGGALSNEQFF. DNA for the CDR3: TGCGCCAGCAGTTACCTCGGGACTAGCGGGGGGGCCTTATCCAATGAGCAGTTCTTC.

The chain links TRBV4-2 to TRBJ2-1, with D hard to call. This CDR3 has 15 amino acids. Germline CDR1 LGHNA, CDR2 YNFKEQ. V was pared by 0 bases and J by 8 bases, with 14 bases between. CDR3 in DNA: TGTGCCAGCAGCCAAGAATCAAGTCTGAACCATGAGCAGTTCTTC. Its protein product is CASSQESSLNHEQFF.

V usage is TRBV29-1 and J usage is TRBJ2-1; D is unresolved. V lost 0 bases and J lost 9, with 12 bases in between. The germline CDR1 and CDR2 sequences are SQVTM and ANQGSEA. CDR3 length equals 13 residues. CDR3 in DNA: TGCAGCGTTGAAGACCCCTTGCGATCTGAGCAGTTCTTC. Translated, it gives CSVEDPLRSEQFF.

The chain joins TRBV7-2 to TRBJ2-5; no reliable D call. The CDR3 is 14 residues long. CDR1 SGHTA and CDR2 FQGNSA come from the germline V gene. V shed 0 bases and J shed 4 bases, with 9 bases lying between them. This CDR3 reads CASSLALVSETQYF. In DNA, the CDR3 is TGTGCCAGCAGCTTAGCCCTAGTTTCAGAGACCCAGTACTTC.

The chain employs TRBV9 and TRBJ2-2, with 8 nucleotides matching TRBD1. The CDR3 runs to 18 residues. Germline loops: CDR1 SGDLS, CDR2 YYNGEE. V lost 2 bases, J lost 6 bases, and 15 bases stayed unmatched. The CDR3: CASSVRTGQGPIAGELFF. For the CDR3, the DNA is TGTGCCAGCAGCGTCAGAACCGGACAGGGCCCCATTGCCGGGGAGCTGTTTTTT.

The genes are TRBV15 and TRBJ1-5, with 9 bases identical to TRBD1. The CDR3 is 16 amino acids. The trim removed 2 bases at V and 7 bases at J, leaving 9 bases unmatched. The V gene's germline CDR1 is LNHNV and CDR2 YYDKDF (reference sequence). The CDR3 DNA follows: TGTGCCACCAGCAGACGTACCGGGACAGGGAACCAGCCCCAGCATTTT. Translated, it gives CATSRRTGTGNQPQHF.

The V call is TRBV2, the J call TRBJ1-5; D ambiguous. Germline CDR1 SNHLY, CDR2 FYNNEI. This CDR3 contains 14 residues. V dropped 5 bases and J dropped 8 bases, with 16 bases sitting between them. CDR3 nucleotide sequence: TGTGCCAGCAGTCTGCTGTTGGCGGTAGAGCCCCAGCATTTT. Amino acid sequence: CASSLLLAVEPQHF.

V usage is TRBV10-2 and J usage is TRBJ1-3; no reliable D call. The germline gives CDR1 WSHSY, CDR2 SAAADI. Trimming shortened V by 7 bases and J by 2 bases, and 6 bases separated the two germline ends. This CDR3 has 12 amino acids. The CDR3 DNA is TGCGCCAGCAATCGGGCTGGAAACACCATATATTTT. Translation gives CASNRAGNTIYF.

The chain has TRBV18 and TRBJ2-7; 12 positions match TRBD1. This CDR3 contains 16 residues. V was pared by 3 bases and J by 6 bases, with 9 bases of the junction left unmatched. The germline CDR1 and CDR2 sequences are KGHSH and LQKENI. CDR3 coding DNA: TGTGCCAGCTCACCGGGACAGGGGGCGCTCCCAGGCGAGCAGTACTTC. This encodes CASSPGQGALPGEQYF.

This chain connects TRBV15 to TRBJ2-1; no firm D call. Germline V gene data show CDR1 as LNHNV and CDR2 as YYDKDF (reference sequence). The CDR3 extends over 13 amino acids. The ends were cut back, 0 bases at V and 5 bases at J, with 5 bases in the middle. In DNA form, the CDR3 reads TGTGCCACCAGCAGAGACCCCAACAATGAGCAGTTCTTC. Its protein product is CATSRDPNNEQFF.

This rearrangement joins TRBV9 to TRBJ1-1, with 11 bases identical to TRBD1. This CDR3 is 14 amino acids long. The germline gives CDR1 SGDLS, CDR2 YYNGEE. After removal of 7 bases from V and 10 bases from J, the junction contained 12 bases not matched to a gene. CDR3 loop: CASGPGQGVSGAFF. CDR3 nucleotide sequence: TGTGCCAGCGGTCCGGGACAGGGGGTTTCGGGAGCTTTCTTT.

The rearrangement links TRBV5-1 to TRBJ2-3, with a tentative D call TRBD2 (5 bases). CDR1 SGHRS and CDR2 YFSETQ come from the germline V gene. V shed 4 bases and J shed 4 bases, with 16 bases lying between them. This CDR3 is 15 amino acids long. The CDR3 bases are TGCGCCAGCAGCCCGAGCGGTGCTACCGCAGATACGCAGTATTTT. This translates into CASSPSGATADTQYF.

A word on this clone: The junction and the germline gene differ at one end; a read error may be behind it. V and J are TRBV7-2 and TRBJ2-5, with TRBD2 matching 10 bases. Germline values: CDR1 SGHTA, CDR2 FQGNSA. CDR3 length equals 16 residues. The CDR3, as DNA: TGTGCCAGCAGCCTAGCTAGCGGGAGTAGTCGGAAGACCCAGTACTTC. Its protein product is CASSLASGSSRKTQYF.

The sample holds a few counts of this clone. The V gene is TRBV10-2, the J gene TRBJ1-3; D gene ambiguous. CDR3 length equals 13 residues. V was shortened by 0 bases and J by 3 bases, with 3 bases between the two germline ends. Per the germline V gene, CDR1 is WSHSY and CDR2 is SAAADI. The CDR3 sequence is CASSESIGNTIYF. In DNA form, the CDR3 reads TGCGCCAGCAGTGAGTCGATTGGAAACACCATATATTTT.

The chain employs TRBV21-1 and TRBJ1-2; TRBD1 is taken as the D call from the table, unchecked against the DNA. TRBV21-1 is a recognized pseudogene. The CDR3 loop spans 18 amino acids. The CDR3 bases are TGTGCCAGCAGCAAAGGGCACGCCTGGCGGGACAGCAACTATGGCTACACCTTC. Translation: CASSKGHAWRDSNYGYTF.

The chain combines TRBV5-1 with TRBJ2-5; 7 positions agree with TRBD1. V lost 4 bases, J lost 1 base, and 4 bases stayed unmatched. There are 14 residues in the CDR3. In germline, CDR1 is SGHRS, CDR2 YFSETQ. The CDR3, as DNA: TGCGCCAGCAGCCAAGGGACAGTCCAAGAGACCCAGTACTTC. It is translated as CASSQGTVQETQYF.

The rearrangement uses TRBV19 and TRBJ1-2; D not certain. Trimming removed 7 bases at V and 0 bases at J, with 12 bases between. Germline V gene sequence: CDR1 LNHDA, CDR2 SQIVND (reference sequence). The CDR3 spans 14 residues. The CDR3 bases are TGTGCCAGTAATCCTAGAGGAACTAACTATGGCTACACCTTC. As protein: CASNPRGTNYGYTF.